Below, one T cell receptor (beta chain) is given with its context. The antigen is undetermined. The CDR3 is made up of 11 amino acids. V shed 2 bases and J shed 10 bases, with 8 bases lying between them. Germline values: CDR1 MNHEY, CDR2 SVGAGI. TCRB transcripts that were expressed got sequenced, as all of the isolated RNA had been reverse transcribed. Sequenced by immunoSEQ multiplex PCR; TCRdb stores in-frame clones only, minus some. The sample has more than 250,000 clones; around 21% are singletons. This sample was included in a study of beta chain features in type 1 diabetes. Overall study results and limits: Type 1 diabetes patients showed a moderate but significant shortening of TCRB CDR3s in all four CD4+ subsets. When VDJ junctions were examined, type 1 diabetes patients showed fewer insertions and more deletions. Sequencing of cDNA might inflate the share of cells that strongly express TCR.

The chain joins TRBV6-5 to TRBJ1-1, with D maybe TRBD1 (5 bases). The sample comprised naive CD4+ T cells from blood. This receptor was identified in a woman aged 40-49 years with type 1 diabetes. CDR3 nucleotide sequence: TGTGCCAGCAGTTACGGCCAGGGAGCTTTCTTT. Translating gives CASSYGQGAFF.